The next 15 T cell receptor beta chains were all read from a single sample in a study of T-cell reconstitution after alpha-beta-depleted transplantation in children. Molecular barcoding with unique molecular identifiers was used for the TCRbeta library. TCRdb re-analysed the PCR reads in MiXCR, keeping a single row per CDR3 protein. Among about 76,000 distinct CDR3 sequences listed, 14% were seen once. The specimen was PBMCs, mostly from graft donor cells, collected 180 days after TCRalphabeta/CD19-depleted stem cell transplant. The receptors come from a male patient aged 2-9 years who had a stem cell transplant for acute lymphoblastic leukemia, so the T cells may come from the graft donor.

The chain links TRBV5-1 to TRBJ2-3; TRBD2 matches at 8 bases. CDR3 length: 15 amino acids. Germline V gives CDR1 SGHRS, CDR2 YFSETQ. V dropped 5 bases and J dropped 5; count of bases not matched to a gene: 10. This CDR3 is CASSFSGENGDTQYF. In DNA form, the CDR3 reads TGCGCCAGCAGTTTTAGCGGGGAGAACGGAGATACGCAGTATTTT. The whole variable domain, filled in from reference TRBV5-1 and TRBJ2-3, reads KAGVTQTPRYLIKTRGQQVTLSCSPISGHRSVSWYQQTPGQGLQFLFEYFSETQRNKGNFPGRFSGRQFSNSRSEMNVSTLELGDSALYLCASSFSGENGDTQYFGPGTRLTVL.

As to this clonotype: Relative to the germline gene, one junction end is altered; a read error may explain this. The chain joins TRBV7-7 to TRBJ2-5, with D perhaps TRBD1 or TRBD2 (5 bases each). The CDR3 runs 12 residues. Germline V gives CDR1 SSHAT, CDR2 FNYEAQ (reference sequence). The CDR3, as DNA: TGTGCTAGCAGCCTCGACCGGGGCACCCAGTACTTC. It translates to CASSLDRGTQYF. Filled out from reference TRBV7-7 and TRBJ2-5, the complete variable domain reads GAGVSQSPRYKVTKRGQDVTLRCDPISSHATLYWYQQALGQGPEFLTYFNYEAQPDKSGLPSDRFSAERPEGSISTLTIQRTEQRDSAMYRCASSLDRGTQYFGPGTRLLVL.

This clonotype was picked up many times. J is TRBJ2-3 and V is TRBV5-1; D possibly corresponds to TRBD2 (6 bases). V was pared by 0 bases and J by 4 bases, with 15 bases between. The CDR3 length is 16 residues. Germline loops: CDR1 SGHRS, CDR2 YFSETQ. For the CDR3, the DNA is TGCGCCAGCAGCTTGGACAACCGGGGACTCTCAGATACGCAGTATTTT. Encoded protein: CASSLDNRGLSDTQYF. Full variable domain (outside the CDR3, taken from reference TRBV5-1 and TRBJ2-3): KAGVTQTPRYLIKTRGQQVTLSCSPISGHRSVSWYQQTPGQGLQFLFEYFSETQRNKGNFPGRFSGRQFSNSRSEMNVSTLELGDSALYLCASSLDNRGLSDTQYFGPGTRLTVL.

The CDR3 DNA is TGTGCCAGCAGCTTAGTAGTCTCTGGGGCCAACGTCCTGACTTTC. Its protein is CASSLVVSGANVLTF. This sequence joins TRBV7-9 and TRBJ2-6; D gene unclear. The CDR3 consists of 15 residues. The germline V gene encodes CDR1 SEHNR and CDR2 FQNEAQ (reference sequence). V lost 1 base, J lost 0 bases, and 4 bases lay in between.

This clonotype has ten or more counts. This rearrangement joins TRBV5-1 to TRBJ2-7; unclear D gene. CDR1 is SGHRS, CDR2 YFSETQ, per germline. The CDR3 spans 12 residues. V dropped 5 bases and J dropped 0 bases, with 6 bases sitting between them. In DNA, the CDR3 is TGCGCCAGCAGGGCGAGCTCCTACGAGCAGTACTTC. Protein: CASRASSYEQYF.

A few counts support this clonotype. This chain uses TRBV7-7 with TRBJ2-7, with D uncertain. The CDR3 sequence is 13 residues long. Germline V lookup: CDR1 SSHAT, CDR2 FNYEAQ (reference sequence). Trimming shortened V by 5 bases and J by 7 bases, and 15 bases separated the two germline ends. Here the CDR3 reads CASSVRSAGEQYF. The CDR3, as DNA: TGTGCCAGCAGCGTCCGGTCGGCTGGTGAGCAGTACTTC.

This clonotype was observed at least ten times. V gene TRBV12-3 or TRBV12-4 combines with J gene TRBJ2-7; perhaps TRBD2 as D (6 bases). CDR3 length: 14 residues. The germline V and J ends were trimmed by 5 bases and 3 bases, with 14 bases remaining between them. This CDR3 reads CASSHRDWGYEQYF. CDR3 bases: TGTGCCAGCAGTCACCGGGACTGGGGCTACGAGCAGTACTTC.

The sample holds a few counts of this clonotype. The rearrangement joins TRBV5-4 to TRBJ1-1; TRBD1 matches at 7 bases. With V trimmed by 0 bases and J by 4 bases, 3 bases remained unmatched. This CDR3 has 14 residues. Germline values: CDR1 SGHNT, CDR2 YYREEE (reference sequence). CDR3 DNA: TGTGCCAGCAGCTTGGCCAGGGGGGGCACTGAAGCTTTCTTT. Protein product: CASSLARGGTEAFF.

The chain employs TRBV5-5 and TRBJ2-5; D might be TRBD1 (5 bases). Trimming cost V 0 bases and J 2 bases, with 11 bases left between them. This CDR3 region has 15 residues. CDR1 and CDR2 (germline): SGHKS, YYEKEE (reference sequence). The CDR3 nucleotides read TGTGCCAGCAGCTTGGGACAGCTCGTTCAAGAGACCCAGTACTTC. As protein: CASSLGQLVQETQYF.

The gene calls are TRBV7-9 and TRBJ2-7; TRBD1 agrees at 9 bases. Germline lookup yields CDR1 SEHNR and CDR2 FQNEAQ (reference sequence). The CDR3 runs to 15 residues. J was trimmed by 0 bases and V by 5 bases; bases with no gene match: 5. This CDR3 is CASSTGQGSSYEQYF. CDR3 nucleotides: TGTGCCAGCAGCACGGGACAGGGCAGCTCCTACGAGCAGTACTTC.

This clonotype was found a few times. This rearrangement joins TRBV12-3 or TRBV12-4 to TRBJ1-1; 8 bases map to TRBD1. V lost 6 bases to trimming and J lost 5 bases; unmatched junction nucleotides: 11. This CDR3 has 15 residues. As DNA, the CDR3 is TGTGCCAGCAGATGGACAGGGAGAGGGCTGACTGAAGCTTTCTTT. Encoded protein: CASRWTGRGLTEAFF.

In this sample, this clonotype turned up a few times. The V and J genes are TRBV20-1 and TRBJ2-3; D is perhaps TRBD1 or TRBD2 (5 bases each). CDR1 DFQATT and CDR2 SNEGSKA come from the germline V gene (reference sequence). The CDR3 is 16 amino acids. Trimming removed 3 bases from V and 1 base from J, with 17 bases in between. CDR3 bases: TGCAGTGCTAGGCGACCCGGGGCCAGGGGCACAGATACGCAGTATTTT. Translation: CSARRPGARGTDTQYF.

V usage is TRBV7-8 and J usage is TRBJ2-2; D is uncertain. The CDR3 sequence is 14 residues long. In germline, CDR1 is SGHVS, CDR2 FQNEAQ. V gave up 0 bases and J gave up 1 base, with 3 bases separating them. CDR3 residues: CASSLAENTGELFF. CDR3 nucleotides: TGTGCCAGCAGCTTAGCGGAGAACACCGGGGAGCTGTTTTTT.

This clonotype was counted at least ten times. The chain has TRBV4-3 and TRBJ1-1; 8 bases align to TRBD1. J was trimmed by 3 bases and V by 4 bases; bases with no gene match: 10. CDR1 LGHNA and CDR2 YSLEER come from the germline V gene. This CDR3 region has 16 residues. The CDR3 here is CASSPSPGGDYTEAFF. In nucleotides, the CDR3 is TGCGCCAGCAGCCCGAGTCCAGGGGGCGATTACACTGAAGCTTTCTTT.

The chain uses TRBV11-2 and TRBJ1-1, with 7 bases matching TRBD1. The CDR3 length is 15 residues. Losses at the gene ends were 1 base for V and 0 bases for J; bases not matched to a gene: 2. Germline CDR1 and CDR2: SGHAT and FQNNGV. CDR3 protein: CASSLAGQVNTEAFF. CDR3 DNA: TGTGCCAGCAGCTTAGCCGGACAGGTGAACACTGAAGCTTTCTTT. Combining the CDR3 with reference TRBV11-2 and TRBJ1-1 gives the whole variable domain EAGVAQSPRYKIIEKRQSVAFWCNPISGHATLYWYQQILGQGPKLLIQFQNNGVVDDSQLPKDRFSAERLKGVDSTLKIQPAKLEDSAVYLCASSLAGQVNTEAFFGQGTRLTVV.